Each of the 19 T cell receptor beta chains below was sequenced from the same sample in a study of blood T cell repertoires in COVID-19. Clones were sequenced by immunoSEQ multiplex PCR, and TCRdb holds only the in-frame ones, with some missing. The table includes 310,000 or so clones, around nine tenths detected once. Sequenced sample: PBMCs or T cells enriched from blood (not recorded which). These receptor sequences come from a young woman who had recovered from COVID-19.

V and J are TRBV5-4 and TRBJ1-6, with D possibly TRBD1 on 5 matching bases. This CDR3 region has 14 residues. Germline V gene lookup returns CDR1 SGHNT and CDR2 YYREEE (reference sequence). V lost 2 bases and J lost 7, with 10 bases in between. CDR3 in amino acids: CASSFQGWNSPLHF. CDR3 in DNA: TGTGCCAGCAGCTTCCAGGGTTGGAATTCACCCCTCCACTTT. Looking up the rest from reference TRBV5-4 and TRBJ1-6 gives the full variable domain: ETGVTQSPTHLIKTRGQQVTLRCSSQSGHNTVSWYQQALGQGPQFIFQYYREEENGRGNFPPRFSGLQFPNYSSELNVNALELDDSALYLCASSFQGWNSPLHFGNGTRLTVT.

This rearrangement joins TRBV18 to TRBJ2-3; the match to TRBD1 covers 10 bases. Per germline, CDR1 KGHSH and CDR2 LQKENI. V gave up 6 bases and J gave up 2 bases; unmatched junction bases: 8. The CDR3 length is 16 residues. The CDR3 reads CASSTSGTGVTDTQYF. In DNA, the CDR3 is TGTGCCAGCTCCACCTCCGGGACAGGGGTCACAGATACGCAGTATTTT. Complete variable domain (other parts from reference TRBV18 and TRBJ2-3): NAGVMQNPRHLVRRRGQEARLRCSPMKGHSHVYWYRQLPEEGLKFMVYLQKENIIDESGMPKERFSAEFPKEGPSILRIQQVVRGDSAAYFCASSTSGTGVTDTQYFGPGTRLTVL.

This chain connects TRBV28 to TRBJ1-3; D is unresolved. V lost 4 bases and J 3 bases, leaving 16 bases between the germline ends. This CDR3 is built from 16 residues. From germline, CDR1 is MDHEN and CDR2 SYDVKM. The CDR3 nucleotides read TGTGCCAGCAGTTCCCCGGGAGAAGTGAATGGAAACACCATATATTTT. Its protein product is CASSSPGEVNGNTIYF.

The chain links TRBV18 to TRBJ1-4; D uncertain. Germline assignment: CDR1 KGHSH and CDR2 LQKENI. With 4 bases removed from V and 3 bases from J, the gap between germline ends came to 6 bases. CDR3 length: 13 residues. The CDR3 loop is CASSRLANEKLFF. CDR3 nucleotide sequence: TGTGCCAGCTCACGGCTAGCTAATGAAAAACTGTTTTTT.

The rearrangement uses TRBV7-9 and TRBJ2-2; 7 bases are shared with TRBD1. The ends lost 4 bases at V and 7 bases at J; junction bases unmatched: 6. The germline CDR1 and CDR2 sequences are SEHNR and FQNEAQ (reference sequence). This CDR3 is 14 amino acids long. The CDR3 protein is CASSSVTGIGELFF. The CDR3 coding sequence is TGTGCCAGCAGCTCCGTGACAGGGATCGGGGAGCTGTTTTTT.

The rearrangement joins TRBV11-2 to TRBJ2-1; 14 bases match TRBD2. V lost 5 bases and J lost 7; bases outside the gene matches: 7. The CDR3 runs to 16 residues. CDR1 and CDR2 from the germline V gene are SGHAT and FQNNGV. The CDR3 is CASSKPGLAGVNEQFF. In nucleotides, the CDR3 is TGTGCCAGCAGCAAACCGGGACTAGCGGGAGTGAATGAGCAGTTCTTC.

The chain couples TRBV28 to TRBJ1-2; D unclear. V lost 4 bases and J lost 0, with 6 bases in between. The CDR3 runs 13 residues. Germline CDR1 reads MDHEN; CDR2 reads SYDVKM. CDR3 region: CASSSGTNYGYTF. The CDR3 nucleotides are TGTGCCAGCAGTTCCGGGACTAACTATGGCTACACCTTC.

This clone was seen only a few times. The J gene is TRBJ2-3, the V gene TRBV4-1; no definite D call. This CDR3 contains 15 residues. Deletions cut 0 bases from V and 4 bases from J, with 11 bases between. Germline V gene data show CDR1 as MGHRA and CDR2 as YSYEKL. CDR3: CASSQEVVIPDTQYF. The CDR3 region has the DNA TGCGCCAGCAGCCAAGAAGTAGTTATCCCAGATACGCAGTATTTT.

The chain has TRBV10-3 and TRBJ1-4, with TRBD1 identical over 9 bases. The CDR3 runs 13 residues. J was trimmed by 6 bases and V by 10 bases; bases with no gene match: 6. CDR1 ENHRY and CDR2 SYGVKD come from the germline V gene. In DNA, the CDR3 is TGTGCCAGTTCGGGACAGGGTGATGAAAAACTGTTTTTT. It is translated as CASSGQGDEKLFF.

The rearrangement uses TRBV19 and TRBJ2-1; D not certain. CDR3 length: 15 residues. CDR1 and CDR2 from the germline V gene are LNHDA and SQIVND (reference sequence). V lost 5 bases and J 3 bases, leaving 14 bases between the germline ends. The CDR3 loop reads CASSDTTYYYNEQFF. The CDR3 DNA sequence: TGTGCCAGTAGTGATACGACTTACTACTACAATGAGCAGTTCTTC. Based on the CDR3 plus reference TRBV19 and TRBJ2-1, the full variable domain is DGGITQSPKYLFRKEGQNVTLSCEQNLNHDAMYWYRQDPGQGLRLIYYSQIVNDFQKGDIAEGYSVSREKKESFPLTVTSAQKNPTAFYLCASSDTTYYYNEQFFGPGTRLTVL.

The rearrangement links TRBV7-8 to TRBJ2-7, with 8 bases aligning to TRBD2. Germline-derived CDR1 and CDR2 are SGHVS and FQNEAQ. Germline trimming cut 3 bases from V and 3 bases from J; bases unmatched to any gene: 7. The CDR3 is made up of 15 amino acids. In DNA form, the CDR3 reads TGTGCCAGCAGCTTGAGAGCGGGAGACAACTACGAGCAGTACTTC. It codes for CASSLRAGDNYEQYF.

The rearrangement uses TRBV18 and TRBJ2-5; D uncertain. This CDR3 is 13 amino acids long. CDR1 is KGHSH and CDR2 is LQKENI in the germline V gene. V dropped 3 bases and J dropped 2 bases, with 7 bases sitting between them. The CDR3 spells CASSPATQETQYF. CDR3 nucleotides: TGTGCCAGCTCACCTGCCACACAAGAGACCCAGTACTTC.

The gene calls are TRBV29-1 and TRBJ1-1; TRBD1 matches 8 bases. Germline values: CDR1 SQVTM, CDR2 ANQGSEA. The CDR3 has 15 residues. With 2 bases clipped from V and 5 bases from J, the junction kept 10 bases outside the gene matches. CDR3 nucleotide sequence: TGCAGCGTTGAAATTAGGACAGGGTTTAGGACTGAAGCTTTCTTT. Encoded protein: CSVEIRTGFRTEAFF.

This clone was recorded only once. The chain is built from TRBV3-1 (or the pseudogene TRBV3-2) and TRBJ2-1; TRBD2 is a possible D gene (5 bases). V was pared by 0 bases and J by 2 bases, with 11 bases between. The CDR3 totals 16 residues. Germline V gene data show CDR1 as LGHDT and CDR2 as YNNKEL (reference sequence). For the CDR3, the DNA is TGTGCCAGCAGCCAAGATTGGGAGACCCCCTACAATGAGCAGTTCTTC. Its protein is CASSQDWETPYNEQFF.

The chain couples TRBV29-1 to TRBJ2-7, with D perhaps matching TRBD1 (6 bases). Germline CDR1 and CDR2: SQVTM and ANQGSEA. The CDR3 spans 12 residues. V lost 5 bases and J lost 2, with 10 bases in between. CDR3 DNA sequence: TGCAGCGTTCACAGGGATCCCTACGAGCAGTACTTC. Amino acids: CSVHRDPYEQYF.

CDR3 coding DNA: TGTGCCAGCAGGTTAGCGGGAGGGCCCCAAGAGACCCAGTACTTC. Residues: CASRLAGGPQETQYF. This chain links TRBV6-5 with TRBJ2-5, with 11 bases aligning to TRBD2. The CDR3 is 15 residues long. V was clipped by 6 bases and J by 1 base; unmatched bases: 4. The germline V gene has CDR1 MNHEY and CDR2 SVGAGI.

V is TRBV7-3 and J is TRBJ1-1, with TRBD1 as a possible D gene (6 bases). V lost 2 bases and J 1 base, leaving 8 bases between the germline ends. This CDR3 region has 14 residues. Per germline, CDR1 SGHTA and CDR2 FQGTGA. The CDR3 sequence: CASSLGGENTEAFF. For the CDR3, the DNA is TGTGCCAGCAGCTTAGGGGGCGAGAACACTGAAGCTTTCTTT.

The chain employs TRBV28 and TRBJ2-7; TRBD1 aligns across 8 bases. J lost 5 bases, V lost 7 bases, and 13 bases had no gene match. The germline V gene has CDR1 MDHEN and CDR2 SYDVKM. This CDR3 has 15 amino acids. CDR3 loop: CASKRFGQGSHEQYF. DNA for the CDR3: TGTGCCAGCAAGAGATTTGGACAGGGATCCCACGAGCAGTACTTC.

V usage is TRBV5-1 and J usage is TRBJ2-2, with 11 bases that match TRBD1. There are 15 residues in the CDR3. Per germline, CDR1 SGHRS and CDR2 YFSETQ. The V segment lost 4 bases and the J segment 6 bases; nucleotides outside the gene matches: 5. This CDR3 is CASSGGTGGSGELFF. The DNA for the CDR3 is TGCGCCAGCAGCGGCGGGACAGGGGGTTCCGGGGAGCTGTTTTTT.